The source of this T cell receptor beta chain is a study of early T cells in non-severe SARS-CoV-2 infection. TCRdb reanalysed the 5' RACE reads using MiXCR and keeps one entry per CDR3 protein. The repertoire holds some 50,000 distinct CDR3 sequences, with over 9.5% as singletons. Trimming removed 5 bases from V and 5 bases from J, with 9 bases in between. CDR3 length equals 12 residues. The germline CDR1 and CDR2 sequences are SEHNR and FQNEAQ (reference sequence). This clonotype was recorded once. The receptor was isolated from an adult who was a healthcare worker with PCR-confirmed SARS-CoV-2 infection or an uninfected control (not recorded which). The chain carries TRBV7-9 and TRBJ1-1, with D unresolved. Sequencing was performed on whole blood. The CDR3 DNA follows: TGTGCCAGCAGCGTCGCGCGAACTGAAGCTTTCTTT. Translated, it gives CASSVARTEAFF.